The 20 T cell receptor beta chains in this list originate from one sample, sequenced in a study of blood T cells in healthy people across ages. Together with a sample-barcoded 5' primer, a J-beta primer mix was included in a second PCR lasting about 7 to 12 cycles. TCRdb recomputed calls from the 5' RACE reads with MiXCR, one row per CDR3 protein. The sample has some 290,000 distinct CDR3 sequences, around 29% seen once; the top ten hold 29%. The material sequenced was blood. Source of these receptors: a woman aged 70-85 years in good health.

The genes are TRBV4-3 and TRBJ2-2; possibly TRBD2 for D (6 bases). The V and J ends lost 2 bases and 5 bases respectively, with 9 bases between them. Germline V gene sequence: CDR1 LGHNA, CDR2 YSLEER. The CDR3 extends over 14 amino acids. The CDR3 protein is CASSQIGGTGELFF. The DNA of the CDR3 is TGCGCCAGCAGCCAAATCGGGGGAACCGGGGAGCTGTTTTTT.

This CDR3 is CASKPGQLTEAFF. In nucleotides, the CDR3 is TGTGCCAGCAAACCGGGACAGCTCACTGAAGCTTTCTTT. The V gene is TRBV28, the J gene TRBJ1-1, with 7 bases aligning to TRBD1. Germline values: CDR1 MDHEN, CDR2 SYDVKM. The CDR3 extends over 13 amino acids. Losses at the gene ends were 7 bases for V and 4 bases for J; bases not matched to a gene: 6.

This clonotype has just a few counts. The chain joins TRBV14 to TRBJ2-6; D perhaps matches TRBD1 (5 bases). This CDR3 has 15 amino acids. The germline V gene has CDR1 SGHDN and CDR2 FVKESK. V dropped 2 bases and J dropped 3 bases, with 8 bases sitting between them. The CDR3 reads CASSQQGNGANVLTF. The CDR3, as DNA: TGTGCCAGCAGCCAACAGGGCAATGGGGCCAACGTCCTGACTTTC.

The chain uses TRBV20-1 and TRBJ2-3; D call uncertain. The CDR3 has 13 amino acids. The ends were cut back, 3 bases at V and 2 bases at J, with 9 bases in the middle. In germline, CDR1 is DFQATT, CDR2 SNEGSKA (reference sequence). CDR3: CSASDELTDTQYF. Written as DNA, the CDR3 is TGCAGTGCTAGTGATGAACTCACAGATACGCAGTATTTT.

V is TRBV4-2 and J is TRBJ1-1; unclear D gene. This CDR3 comprises 13 residues. The V end lost 4 bases, the J end lost 6 bases, and 12 bases lay between the germline ends. CDR1 and CDR2 (germline): LGHNA, YNFKEQ. Here the CDR3 DNA reads TGTGCCAGCAGCCGTACCTTACGGGCTGAAGCTTTCTTT. This sequence encodes CASSRTLRAEAFF.

Many counts were recorded for this clonotype. The chain has TRBV20-1 and TRBJ2-7; D might be TRBD1 (6 bases). V lost 3 bases, J lost 6 bases, and 15 bases lay in between. The CDR3 loop spans 13 amino acids. CDR1 DFQATT and CDR2 SNEGSKA come from the germline V gene (reference sequence). CDR3 DNA: TGCAGTGCTAGTCGGCAGGGGTTCGGCGAGCAGTACTTC. As protein: CSASRQGFGEQYF.

The chain is built from TRBV20-1 and TRBJ2-7; D is perhaps TRBD2 (5 bases). CDR1 is DFQATT, CDR2 SNEGSKA, per germline (reference sequence). This CDR3 region has 16 residues. The V end lost 0 bases, the J end lost 3 bases, and 18 bases lay between the germline ends. The CDR3 is CSARERSLGSFYEQYF. CDR3 coding DNA: TGCAGTGCTAGAGAGAGGTCACTAGGCTCCTTCTACGAGCAGTACTTC.

A few counts support this clonotype. The J gene is TRBJ2-2, the V gene TRBV20-1; possibly TRBD1 or TRBD2 for D (6 bases each). The CDR3 covers 14 residues. The V gene's germline CDR1 is DFQATT and CDR2 SNEGSKA (reference sequence). The CDR3 bases are TGCAGCGGTCGAAAGGAGGGGGATACCGGGGAGCTGTTTTTT. It is translated as CSGRKEGDTGELFF.

The rearrangement uses TRBV7-2 and TRBJ2-7; D ambiguous. V lost 2 bases and J lost 6, with 5 bases in between. The CDR3 covers 11 residues. Germline V gene sequence: CDR1 SGHTA, CDR2 FQGNSA. The chain's CDR3 is CASSLQGEQYF. The CDR3 nucleotides are TGTGCCAGCAGCTTACAAGGCGAGCAGTACTTC.

V gene TRBV28 combines with J gene TRBJ2-6; 9 nucleotides align to TRBD1. CDR3 length equals 17 residues. The V gene's germline CDR1 is MDHEN and CDR2 SYDVKM. J lost 5 bases, V lost 6 bases, and 11 bases had no gene match. CDR3 region: CASRRTGDLTWANVLTF. DNA of the CDR3: TGTGCCAGCAGGAGGACAGGGGATCTTACCTGGGCCAACGTCCTGACTTTC.

This clonotype was observed a single time. The V gene is TRBV29-1, the J gene TRBJ2-1; a possible D gene is TRBD2 (6 bases). The germline V gene encodes CDR1 SQVTM and CDR2 ANQGSEA. Trimming took off 4 bases at V and 4 bases at J, with 11 bases between the two ends. The CDR3 has 13 residues. CDR3 DNA sequence: TGCAGCGTTGGTAGCGGCGGATACAATGAGCAGTTCTTC. Residues: CSVGSGGYNEQFF.

The chain is built from TRBV29-1 and TRBJ2-3; a weak D match, TRBD2 (6 bases). V was clipped by 2 bases and J by 1 base, with 13 bases between them. The CDR3 runs to 15 residues. Germline V lookup: CDR1 SQVTM, CDR2 ANQGSEA. The CDR3: CSVEWASAGTDTQYF. The CDR3 DNA reads TGCAGCGTTGAATGGGCTAGCGCCGGCACAGATACGCAGTATTTT.

This clonotype came up a few times. This sequence joins TRBV11-2 and TRBJ2-2, with 8 bases aligning to TRBD2. The V gene's germline CDR1 is SGHAT and CDR2 FQNNGV. The CDR3 contains 16 residues. V shed 5 bases, J shed 0 bases, and the junction held 5 bases outside the gene matches. The CDR3 DNA sequence: TGTGCCAGCAGCCCCATAGCGGGGACGAACACCGGGGAGCTGTTTTTT. It specifies CASSPIAGTNTGELFF.

V and J are TRBV4-2 and TRBJ2-2; D might be TRBD2 (5 bases). The CDR3 consists of 16 residues. The germline V and J ends were trimmed by 3 bases and 1 base, with 12 bases remaining between them. Germline V lookup: CDR1 LGHNA, CDR2 YNFKEQ. CDR3 in DNA: TGTGCCAGCAGCCACTCATCGCGGGTGAACACCGGGGAGCTGTTTTTT. Its protein is CASSHSSRVNTGELFF.

This clonotype was detected a few times. The rearrangement links TRBV19 to TRBJ2-5; 11 bases fit TRBD1. The J segment lost 5 bases and the V segment lost 5 bases, leaving 7 bases of the junction unmatched. The CDR3 is made up of 15 amino acids. Germline V gene data show CDR1 as LNHDA and CDR2 as SQIVND (reference sequence). The CDR3 region is CASSPSDRGRETQYF. The CDR3 nucleotides are TGTGCCAGTAGTCCTTCGGACAGGGGGCGGGAGACCCAGTACTTC. Looking up the rest from reference TRBV19 and TRBJ2-5 gives the full variable domain: DGGITQSPKYLFRKEGQNVTLSCEQNLNHDAMYWYRQDPGQGLRLIYYSQIVNDFQKGDIAEGYSVSREKKESFPLTVTSAQKNPTAFYLCASSPSDRGRETQYFGPGTRLLVL.

The rearrangement uses TRBV7-9 and TRBJ2-1; the D gene is possibly TRBD1 (5 bases). Germline V gives CDR1 SEHNR, CDR2 FQNEAQ (reference sequence). The CDR3 contains 14 residues. Between the trimmed V and J ends, which lost 10 bases and 5 bases, there was a span of 18 bases. DNA for the CDR3: TGTGCCATCGAAGGGGTCCCGGCTCACAATGAGCAGTTCTTC. This sequence encodes CAIEGVPAHNEQFF.

This clonotype came up a few times. V is TRBV5-1 and J is TRBJ2-3; tentatively, D is TRBD2 (6 bases). V lost 0 bases, J lost 2 bases, and 13 bases lay in between. The germline V gene encodes CDR1 SGHRS and CDR2 YFSETQ. This CDR3 comprises 16 residues. The CDR3: CASSLGGEIPTDTQYF. CDR3 bases: TGCGCCAGCAGCTTGGGCGGGGAAATCCCCACAGATACGCAGTATTTT. Full variable domain (outside the CDR3, taken from reference TRBV5-1 and TRBJ2-3): KAGVTQTPRYLIKTRGQQVTLSCSPISGHRSVSWYQQTPGQGLQFLFEYFSETQRNKGNFPGRFSGRQFSNSRSEMNVSTLELGDSALYLCASSLGGEIPTDTQYFGPGTRLTVL.

The genes are TRBV12-3 or TRBV12-4 and TRBJ2-5; D is unclear. This CDR3 has 13 residues. The V and J ends lost 3 bases and 5 bases respectively, with 10 bases between them. In nucleotides, the CDR3 is TGTGCCAGCAGTTTGCGCCTCAGTGAGACCCAGTACTTC. As protein: CASSLRLSETQYF.

The CDR3 nucleotides are TGTGCCAGCAGTTTTGAAAGCGGGAGACGGGATACGCAGTATTTT. Protein sequence: CASSFESGRRDTQYF. The rearrangement joins TRBV12-3 or TRBV12-4 to TRBJ2-3; 8 nucleotides match TRBD2. V shed 3 bases, J shed 6 bases, and the junction held 8 bases outside the gene matches. CDR3 size: 15 residues.

This chain connects TRBV4-1 to TRBJ2-3, with 13 bases matching TRBD2. The CDR3 has 16 residues. Germline loops: CDR1 MGHRA, CDR2 YSYEKL. With 4 bases clipped from V and 6 bases from J, the junction kept 7 bases outside the gene matches. CDR3: CASSPRTSGSADTQYF. DNA for the CDR3: TGCGCCAGCAGCCCCCGGACTAGCGGGAGTGCGGATACGCAGTATTTT.